These T cell receptor beta chains were read from a single sample in a study of blood T cell repertoires in COVID-19. The method was immunoSEQ multiplex PCR; TCRdb's version includes in-frame clones alone and lacks a portion of them. The repertoire holds approximately 48,000 clones, with roughly 85% as singletons. The sequencing sample was made of peripheral blood. All receptors come from a man aged 55 to 70 with acute or convalescent COVID-19. Each CDR3 is given with its conserved first and last residue. D genes are given only for firm matches. Size tells how often a clone was seen (once, few, many) or the class of an expanded clone, and some rows leave it out.

.	TRBV28	TRBJ1-3	TRBD1	TGTGCCAGCAGTTCACCGGGACAGGGCTCTGGAAACACCATATATTTT	CASSSPGQGSGNTIYF
.	TRBV24-1	TRBJ2-1	TRBD2	TGTGCCACCAGTGATACCCGGACTAGCGGAAACAATGAGCAGTTCTTC	CATSDTRTSGNNEQFF
once	TRBV7-8	TRBJ2-7	TRBD1	TGTGCCAGCAGCCAGGGACAGGGAGTCTCCTACGAGCAGTACTTC	CASSQGQGVSYEQYF
.	TRBV28	TRBJ2-3	TRBD2	TGTGCCAGCAGGAGACCTTCTAGCGGGTGGGGAGGAGATACGCAGTATTTT	CASRRPSSGWGGDTQYF
few	TRBV7-3	TRBJ1-1	.	TGTGCCAGCAGCTTGAGGACAGACACTGAAGCTTTCTTT	CASSLRTDTEAFF
few	TRBV10-1	TRBJ2-7	TRBD2	TGCGCCAGCAGTGCGGCTAGCGGGAGCTACGAGCAGTACTTC	CASSAASGSYEQYF
.	TRBV18	TRBJ1-3	TRBD1	TGTGCCAGCTCACCGACAGGGCCAGGCTCTGGAAACACCATATATTTT	CASSPTGPGSGNTIYF
.	TRBV28	TRBJ2-3	TRBD1	TGTGCCAGCAGTTTAACAGGGGCTAGCACAGATACGCAGTATTTT	CASSLTGASTDTQYF
.	TRBV21-1	TRBJ1-4	.	TGTGCCAGCCGACCGTCTAGGGGACAGGACCCGGGGTGGCTTAATGAAAAACTGTTTTTT	CASRPSRGQDPGWLNEKLFF
.	TRBV3-1/TRBV3-2	TRBJ2-3	.	TGTGCCAGCAGTCGGAGAGGGGGAACGGTCCTCGATACGCAGTATTTT	CASSRRGGTVLDTQYF
.	TRBV27	TRBJ2-1	TRBD1	TGTGCCAGCAGTCTCAAGCCGGACAGGGGGCTAGGGAATGAGCAGTTCTTC	CASSLKPDRGLGNEQFF
.	TRBV10-2	TRBJ2-3	.	TGCGCCAGCTTAGAGTGGGATACGCAGTATTTT	CASLEWDTQYF
once	TRBV15	TRBJ1-5	.	TGTGCCACCAGCAGAGACCAACTCAGGGGAAGATATCAGCCCCAGCATTTT	CATSRDQLRGRYQPQHF
.	TRBV24-1	TRBJ2-1	TRBD2	TGTGCCACCGCAAGTCGGACTAGCGGGAGGGATGAGCAGTTCTTC	CATASRTSGRDEQFF
once	TRBV6-1	TRBJ2-1	TRBD2	TGTGCCAGCAGTGAAGTAAATTTGGCACTAGCGGAGGGACCCCTAAGCTCCTACAATGAGCAGTTCTTC	CASSEVNLALAEGPLSSYNEQFF
.	TRBV4-1	TRBJ2-7	TRBD2	TGCGCCAGCAGCCTAATTCTACTTACTAGCGGGAGTCGGTACGAGCAGTACTTC	CASSLILLTSGSRYEQYF
.	TRBV5-1	TRBJ2-1	TRBD2	TGCGCCAGCAGCTTGGTCCGGGCGAGCGGGAGAGATAGCTCCTACAATGAGCAGTTCTTC	CASSLVRASGRDSSYNEQFF
.	TRBV19	TRBJ2-1	TRBD1	TGTGCCAGTAGTATAACAGGGGGATTCGTCAATGAGCAGTTCTTC	CASSITGGFVNEQFF
once	TRBV28	TRBJ2-3	.	TGTGCCAGCAGGGAGTTCACAGATACGCAGTATTTT	CASREFTDTQYF
once	TRBV2	TRBJ2-1	TRBD2	TGTGCCAGCAGTGAAGGCCGAAGAACTAGCGGGAGCGGGTACAATGAGCAGTTCTTC	CASSEGRRTSGSGYNEQFF
.	TRBV11-2	TRBJ2-7	.	TGTGCCAGCAGCCCAAGACAGTTGGGAGGCACCTACGAGCAGTACTTC	CASSPRQLGGTYEQYF
once	TRBV5-4	TRBJ1-1	.	TGTGCCAGCAGCTCCCTCGCAGAGAACACTGAAGCTTTCTTT	CASSSLAENTEAFF
once	TRBV2	TRBJ2-2	TRBD2	TGTGCCAGCAGTCTAAACGGACTAGCAGGCACCGGGGAGCTGTTTTTT	CASSLNGLAGTGELFF
few	TRBV28	TRBJ1-1	TRBD1	TGTGCCAGCAGTTCAGAGGGGGCGAGAACTGAAGCTTTCTTT	CASSSEGARTEAFF
.	TRBV11-2	TRBJ1-4	TRBD1	TGTGCCAGCAGCTTACGCGGCAGGGGGCGCGGAGGAGATGAAAAACTGTTTTTT	CASSLRGRGRGGDEKLFF
.	TRBV28	TRBJ2-5	TRBD2	TGTGCCAGCAGGCAAGGACTAGCGGGAGAGGGGGAGACCCAGTACTTC	CASRQGLAGEGETQYF
.	TRBV28	TRBJ1-3	.	TGTGCCAGCAGTTTACCAGGAGGGGCAGCTGGAAACACCATATATTTT	CASSLPGGAAGNTIYF
.	TRBV27	TRBJ2-7	TRBD2	TGTGCCAGCAGGCCATTCACTAGCGGGAGCTCCTACGAGCAGTACTTC	CASRPFTSGSSYEQYF
.	TRBV10-3	TRBJ1-5	.	TGTGCCATCAGTGAGTCGGGCGGGGATAGCAATCAGCCCCAGCATTTT	CAISESGGDSNQPQHF
.	TRBV20-1	TRBJ1-1	.	TGCAGTGCATACAGCTTTTTTCAAGCTTTCTTT	CSAYSFFQAFF
few	TRBV5-4	TRBJ1-1	TRBD1	TGTGCCAGCAGCGCCTTGGACAGGGTCCCTGAAGCTTTCTTT	CASSALDRVPEAFF